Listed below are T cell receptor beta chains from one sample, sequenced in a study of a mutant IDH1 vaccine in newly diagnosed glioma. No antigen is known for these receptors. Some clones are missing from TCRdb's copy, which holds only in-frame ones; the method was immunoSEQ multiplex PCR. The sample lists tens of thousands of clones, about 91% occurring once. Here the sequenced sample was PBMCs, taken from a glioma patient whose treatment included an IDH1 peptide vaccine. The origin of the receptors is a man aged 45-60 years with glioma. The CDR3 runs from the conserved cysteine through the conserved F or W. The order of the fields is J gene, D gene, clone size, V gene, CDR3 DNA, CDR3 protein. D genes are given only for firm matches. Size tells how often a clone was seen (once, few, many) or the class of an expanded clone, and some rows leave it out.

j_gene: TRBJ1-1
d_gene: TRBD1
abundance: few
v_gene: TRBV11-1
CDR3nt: TGTGCCAGCAGCACACCGGGACAGGGGATGGTGAGGGCTTTCTTT
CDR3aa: CASSTPGQGMVRAFF

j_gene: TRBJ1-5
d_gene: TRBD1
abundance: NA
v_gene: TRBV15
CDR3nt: TGTGCCACCAGCAGGGGGACAGGGAGCAATCAGCCCCAGCATTTT
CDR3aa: CATSRGTGSNQPQHF

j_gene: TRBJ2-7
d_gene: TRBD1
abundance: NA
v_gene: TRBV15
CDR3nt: TGTGCCACCAGCAGAGTTACAGGGGCCTACGAGCAGTACTTC
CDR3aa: CATSRVTGAYEQYF

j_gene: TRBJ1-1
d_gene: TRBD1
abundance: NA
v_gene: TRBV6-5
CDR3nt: TGTGCCAGCAGGCGCACAGGGGGCGCGGGAACTGAAGCTTTCTTT
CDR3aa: CASRRTGGAGTEAFF

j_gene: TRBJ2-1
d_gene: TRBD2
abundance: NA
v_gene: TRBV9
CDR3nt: TGTGCCAGCAGCTCCCGGGACGGGGGGTACAATGAGCAGTTCTTC
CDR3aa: CASSSRDGGYNEQFF

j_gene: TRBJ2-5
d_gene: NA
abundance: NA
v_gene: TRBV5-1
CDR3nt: TGCGCCAGCAGCTTCAGGAGGGGAGAGACCCAGTACTTC
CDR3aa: CASSFRRGETQYF

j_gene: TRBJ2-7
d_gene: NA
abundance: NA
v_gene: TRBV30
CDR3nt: TGTGCCTGGGAAGCGCCCTACGAGCAGTACTTC
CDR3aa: CAWEAPYEQYF

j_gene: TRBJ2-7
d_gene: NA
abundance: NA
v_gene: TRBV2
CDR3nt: TGTGCCAGCAGTGGCCAACCTCTGGGAGGGGGCGGATACGAGCAGTACTTC
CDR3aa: CASSGQPLGGGGYEQYF

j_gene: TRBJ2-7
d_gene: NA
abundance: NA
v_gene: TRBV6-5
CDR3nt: TGTGCCAGCAGTTACTATGCGAACTACGAGCAGTACTTC
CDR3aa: CASSYYANYEQYF

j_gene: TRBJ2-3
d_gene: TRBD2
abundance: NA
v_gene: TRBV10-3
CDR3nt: TGTGCCATCAGTCCCGGGACTAGCGGGGGGATGGATACGCAGTATTTT
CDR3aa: CAISPGTSGGMDTQYF

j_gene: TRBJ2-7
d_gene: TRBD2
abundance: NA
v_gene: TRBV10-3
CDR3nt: TGTGCCATCCGGGGCGGGAGTGATTACGAGCAGTACTTC
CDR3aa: CAIRGGSDYEQYF

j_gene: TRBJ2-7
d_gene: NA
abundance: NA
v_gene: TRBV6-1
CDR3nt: TGTGCCACCGGTCGGAGCGGCGTAACCTACGAGCAGTACTTC
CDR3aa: CATGRSGVTYEQYF